These 9 T cell receptor beta chains were sequenced from one sample in a study of radiotherapy plus CTLA-4 blockade in lung cancer. Data came from immunoSEQ multiplex PCR; TCRdb stores just in-frame clones and leaves some out. Among tens of thousands of clones listed, roughly 80% were seen once. The source material was peripheral blood, sampled from a patient treated with radiotherapy plus ipilimumab. All receptors come from a human donor with non-small cell lung cancer who had a complete response to radiotherapy plus ipilimumab.

This sequence joins TRBV7-2 and TRBJ1-1; possible D gene TRBD1, 5 bases. V lost 0 bases to trimming and J lost 0 bases, with 8 bases between them. CDR3 length: 15 amino acids. Germline V gives CDR1 SGHTA, CDR2 FQGNSA. In nucleotides, the CDR3 is TGTGCCAGCAGCTTAGCGCCAGGGCTGAACACTGAAGCTTTCTTT. Encoded protein: CASSLAPGLNTEAFF.

V is TRBV19 and J is TRBJ2-2; 8 bases fit TRBD1. This CDR3 contains 14 residues. Looked up from germline, CDR1 is LNHDA and CDR2 is SQIVND (reference sequence). V was clipped by 7 bases and J by 6 bases; unmatched bases: 7. Written as DNA, the CDR3 is TGTGCCAGTAACTCAGGGGGCATCGCCGGGGAGCTGTTTTTT. Protein: CASNSGGIAGELFF.

V is TRBV7-6 and J is TRBJ2-1, with TRBD2 matching 9 bases. V dropped 2 bases and J dropped 2; count of bases not matched to a gene: 1. Looked up from germline, CDR1 is SGHVS and CDR2 is FNYEAQ. CDR3 length: 15 amino acids. CDR3: CASSLLAGAYNEQFF. CDR3 in DNA: TGTGCCAGCAGCTTATTAGCGGGAGCCTACAATGAGCAGTTCTTC. The whole variable domain, filled in from reference TRBV7-6 and TRBJ2-1, reads GAGVSQSPRYKVTKRGQDVALRCDPISGHVSLYWYRQALGQGPEFLTYFNYEAQQDKSGLPNDRFSAERPEGSISTLTIQRTEQRDSAMYRCASSLLAGAYNEQFFGPGTRLTVL.

This sequence joins TRBV10-1 and TRBJ2-3; TRBD2 might be the D (5 bases). Between the trimmed V and J ends, which lost 5 bases and 6 bases, there was a span of 12 bases. The CDR3 has 13 amino acids. The germline V gene has CDR1 WNHNN and CDR2 SYGVQD (reference sequence). The CDR3 region is CASSLRESDTQYF. Written as DNA, the CDR3 is TGCGCCAGCAGTCTGAGGGAGAGTGATACGCAGTATTTT.

J is TRBJ1-2 and V is TRBV18, with 9 bases fitting TRBD1. The CDR3 is 18 amino acids. Germline CDR1 KGHSH, CDR2 LQKENI. Trimming removed 6 bases from V and 6 bases from J; junction bases left unmatched: 20. The CDR3 DNA is TGTGCCAGCTCGTCGAACCCCTCCGGGACAGGGTCTCCCGATGGCTACACCTTC. This codes for CASSSNPSGTGSPDGYTF.

This chain joins TRBV7-2 and TRBJ1-5, with TRBD1 as a possible D gene (5 bases). V lost 1 base to trimming and J lost 6 bases, with 7 bases between them. Per the germline V gene, CDR1 is SGHTA and CDR2 is FQGNSA. This CDR3 region has 13 residues. As DNA, the CDR3 is TGTGCCAGCAGCTTAGGACAGTTTCAGCCCCAGCATTTT. Protein: CASSLGQFQPQHF.

This clone was recorded a few times. This rearrangement joins TRBV4-3 to TRBJ2-1, with TRBD1 identical over 8 bases. This CDR3 is 15 amino acids long. After removal of 1 base from V and 4 bases from J, the junction contained 3 bases not matched to a gene. The germline V gene has CDR1 LGHNA and CDR2 YSLEER. The CDR3 is CASSQGTGPYNEQFF. The DNA for the CDR3 is TGCGCCAGCAGCCAAGGGACAGGGCCTTACAATGAGCAGTTCTTC.

The gene calls are TRBV6-1 and TRBJ1-1; perhaps TRBD1 as D (6 bases). This CDR3 is built from 13 residues. The germline gives CDR1 MNHNS, CDR2 SASEGT. V was trimmed by 3 bases and J by 5 bases, leaving 10 bases between them. The CDR3 sequence: CASSDRGRTEAFF. The CDR3, as DNA: TGTGCCAGCAGTGACAGGGGAAGGACTGAAGCTTTCTTT.

This clone was seen just once. This chain joins TRBV6-5 and TRBJ2-4; D gene ambiguous. The CDR3 extends over 16 amino acids. V was shortened by 0 bases and J by 0 bases, with 9 bases between the two germline ends. Per germline, CDR1 MNHEY and CDR2 SVGAGI. CDR3 amino acids: CASSYSVGVAKNIQYF. The CDR3 DNA reads TGTGCCAGCAGTTACTCAGTCGGAGTAGCCAAAAACATTCAGTACTTC.